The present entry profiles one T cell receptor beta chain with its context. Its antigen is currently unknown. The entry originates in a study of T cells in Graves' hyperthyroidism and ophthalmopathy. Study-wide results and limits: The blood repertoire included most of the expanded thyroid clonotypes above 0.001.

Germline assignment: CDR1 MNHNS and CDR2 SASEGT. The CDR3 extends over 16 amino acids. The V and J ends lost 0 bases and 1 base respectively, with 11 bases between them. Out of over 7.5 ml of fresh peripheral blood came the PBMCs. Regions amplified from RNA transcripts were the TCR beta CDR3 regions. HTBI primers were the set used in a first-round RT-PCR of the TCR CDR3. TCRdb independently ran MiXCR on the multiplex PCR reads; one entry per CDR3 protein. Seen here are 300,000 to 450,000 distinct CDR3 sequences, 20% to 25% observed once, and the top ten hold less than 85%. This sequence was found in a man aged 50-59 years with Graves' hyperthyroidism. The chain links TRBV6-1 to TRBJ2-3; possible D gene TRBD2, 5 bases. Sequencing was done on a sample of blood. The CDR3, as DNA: TGTGCCAGCAGTGAAGCCATCTATAGCGGCACAGATACGCAGTATTTT. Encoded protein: CASSEAIYSGTDTQYF.